This section outlines one T cell receptor beta chain sequence together with its context. Its antigen is as yet unknown. The data derive from a study of graft-versus-host responses after intestinal transplantation. The repertoire was sequenced with immunoSEQ multiplex PCR; TCRdb's copy has only in-frame clones and lacks some. The table records tens of thousands of clones, over 85% of them present only once. With V trimmed by 0 bases and J by 4 bases, 5 bases remained unmatched. The CDR3 runs to 15 residues. The germline CDR1 and CDR2 sequences are SQVTM and ANQGSEA. Study observations and caveats: GvH clones turned up in recipient marrow; some had shown up first in ileum or blood. Some patients had graft-donor T cell macrochimerism. In their allografts, the ratios of graft-versus-host to host-versus-graft T cell clones were high.

The sequence was collected from a human donor who was the organ donor for an intestinal transplant. J is TRBJ2-7 and V is TRBV29-1; 11 nucleotides align to TRBD2. The source material was unstimulated CD8+ T cells sorted from spleen or lymph node cells, sampled before transplant. The CDR3 nucleotides are TGCAGCGTTGAAGATCGTCGACTAGCGGGGTACGAGCAGTACTTC. It encodes CSVEDRRLAGYEQYF.